The entry below describes one TCR beta chain. The CDR3 contains 14 residues. The ends lost 2 bases at V and 6 bases at J; junction bases unmatched: 7. CDR1 is SGHTA, CDR2 FQGNSA, per germline. TCRdb's copy holds only in-frame clones and misses some; the assay was immunoSEQ multiplex PCR. In the table there are about 160,000 clones, just under 95% of which are singletons. The sample is drawn from a study of control samples from healthy donors and cancer patients. This TCR was sampled from a woman in her sixties or seventies in good health. The rearrangement uses TRBV7-2 and TRBJ2-7; TRBD2 agrees at 7 bases. The sequenced sample consisted of blood. The CDR3 DNA sequence: TGTGCCAGCAGCTTAAGCGGGGTGGTAACCGAGCAGTACTTC. Protein sequence: CASSLSGVVTEQYF.